This T cell receptor (beta chain) originates from a study of cytomegalovirus exposure and HLA in healthy donors. Overall study: Earlier, approximately 110 million unique TCR beta sequences were recovered from approximately 200 million T cells by an analysis.

Of note for this clone: Its antigen is not identified.

Primers included in the PCR were 60 Vbeta and 13 Jbeta primers. Clones were sequenced by immunoSEQ multiplex PCR, and TCRdb holds only the in-frame ones, with some missing. The sample holds 150,000 to 200,000 clones, about 76% seen once. Germline loops: CDR1 SNHLY, CDR2 FYNNEI. This CDR3 region has 14 residues. Trimming pared 6 bases from V and 6 bases from J, leaving 15 bases between. Findings and caveats of the study: One variant, a missense change in DCLRE1C, was linked in a later analysis to TCR beta V- and J-gene trimming.

The sequencing input was PBMCs. The clonotype originates from a woman between 50 and 59 years old in good health and CMV-seronegative. The chain recombines TRBV2 with TRBJ1-5, with a tentative D call TRBD1 (6 bases). The CDR3 sequence: CASRREQTGQPQHF. In nucleotides, the CDR3 is TGTGCCAGCAGAAGGGAACAGACAGGTCAGCCCCAGCATTTT.